This TCR beta chain comes out of a study of blood T cell repertoires in COVID-19. Germline CDR1 reads LNHDA; CDR2 reads SQIVND (reference sequence). V was cut by 3 bases and J by 8 bases, with 13 bases left in between. This CDR3 region has 13 residues. Data came from immunoSEQ multiplex PCR; TCRdb stores just in-frame clones and leaves some out. Among around 470,000 clones listed, around 90% were seen once. The genes are TRBV19 and TRBJ1-1; no definite D call. Sample: PBMCs or T cells enriched from blood (not recorded which). This TCR was sampled from a man aged 18 to 35 who had recovered from COVID-19. DNA for the CDR3: TGTGCCAGTAGTATCCCTCCCGGGAAGGAAGCTTTCTTT. It is translated as CASSIPPGKEAFF.